The rows below give T cell receptor beta chains drawn from one sample of a study of beta chain features in type 1 diabetes. Clones were read by immunoSEQ multiplex PCR, and TCRdb kept only the in-frame ones, dropping some. The table records roughly 12,000 clones, more than 40% of them present only once. What was sequenced was stem cell memory CD4+ T cells from blood. The receptors derive from a man between 18 and 29 years old in good health. The CDR3 runs from the conserved cysteine through the conserved F or W. A D gene is named only where the DNA matches it firmly. A row's size may be missing; if present it is once, few, many or a size class.

J gene: TRBJ2-7; CDR3 length: 15; clone size: NA; V gene: TRBV14; D gene: NA; CDR3 DNA: TGTGCCAGCAGCCAACTTTGGACAGGCGGGGCCGAGCAGTACTTC; CDR3 protein: CASSQLWTGGAEQYF
J gene: TRBJ1-3; CDR3 length: 16; clone size: NA; V gene: TRBV28; D gene: TRBD1; CDR3 DNA: TGTGCCAGCAGTTTATGGGGGGACAGCTCTGGAAACACCATATATTTT; CDR3 protein: CASSLWGDSSGNTIYF
J gene: TRBJ1-5; CDR3 length: 16; clone size: NA; V gene: TRBV21-1; D gene: NA; CDR3 DNA: TGTGCCAGCAGCAATCTCGAAAACTATAGCAATCAGCCCCAGCATTTT; CDR3 protein: CASSNLENYSNQPQHF
J gene: TRBJ2-1; CDR3 length: 14; clone size: few; V gene: TRBV5-1; D gene: TRBD1; CDR3 DNA: TGCGCCAGCAGCTTGGTAGCAGGGGGCTCTGAGCAGTTCTTC; CDR3 protein: CASSLVAGGSEQFF
J gene: TRBJ2-3; CDR3 length: 17; clone size: once; V gene: TRBV7-9; D gene: TRBD1; CDR3 DNA: TGTGCCAGCAGCCCAGTAGGGACAGCTACTTTCACAGATACGCAGTATTTT; CDR3 protein: CASSPVGTATFTDTQYF
J gene: TRBJ2-7; CDR3 length: 12; clone size: few; V gene: TRBV30; D gene: NA; CDR3 DNA: TGTGCCTGGAGTCTAGTTCACGGCGAGCAGTACTTC; CDR3 protein: CAWSLVHGEQYF
J gene: TRBJ2-7; CDR3 length: 15; clone size: NA; V gene: TRBV5-1; D gene: TRBD2; CDR3 DNA: TGCGCCAGCAGTTCGGGACTAGCGACCACCTACGAGCAGTACTTC; CDR3 protein: CASSSGLATTYEQYF
J gene: TRBJ1-2; CDR3 length: 12; clone size: NA; V gene: TRBV7-8; D gene: NA; CDR3 DNA: TGTGCCAGCAGCCAAACCAGTTATGGCTACACCTTC; CDR3 protein: CASSQTSYGYTF
J gene: TRBJ2-4; CDR3 length: 14; clone size: NA; V gene: TRBV6-1; D gene: TRBD2; CDR3 DNA: TGTGCCAGTTTAGGGAGGGTGGCCAAAAACATTCAGTACTTC; CDR3 protein: CASLGRVAKNIQYF
J gene: TRBJ1-2; CDR3 length: 13; clone size: NA; V gene: TRBV7-2; D gene: NA; CDR3 DNA: TGTGCCAGCAGCTTAGGGGGGGACGATGGCTACACCTTC; CDR3 protein: CASSLGGDDGYTF
J gene: TRBJ2-7; CDR3 length: 14; clone size: NA; V gene: TRBV7-6; D gene: TRBD1; CDR3 DNA: TGTGCCAGCAGCCCGAACAGGGGGCAGGGCGAGCAGTACTTC; CDR3 protein: CASSPNRGQGEQYF
J gene: TRBJ2-7; CDR3 length: 14; clone size: NA; V gene: TRBV9; D gene: NA; CDR3 DNA: TGTGCCAGCAGCGTAGGGCAGGGTCTGTACGAGCAGTACTTC; CDR3 protein: CASSVGQGLYEQYF
J gene: TRBJ2-5; CDR3 length: 18; clone size: NA; V gene: TRBV9; D gene: TRBD1; CDR3 DNA: TGTGCCAGCAGCGCAACTCTCCCGGGACAGGGTTTCGAGGAGACCCAGTACTTC; CDR3 protein: CASSATLPGQGFEETQYF
J gene: TRBJ1-2; CDR3 length: 13; clone size: NA; V gene: TRBV7-9; D gene: TRBD1; CDR3 DNA: TGTGCCAGCAGCTTGATAGGGGGCGATGGCTACACCTTC; CDR3 protein: CASSLIGGDGYTF
J gene: TRBJ2-5; CDR3 length: 16; clone size: NA; V gene: TRBV7-7; D gene: TRBD2; CDR3 DNA: TGTGCCAGCAGCTTAGGGCTTTGGGGGGGCCAAGAGACCCAGTACTTC; CDR3 protein: CASSLGLWGGQETQYF
J gene: TRBJ2-7; CDR3 length: 12; clone size: NA; V gene: TRBV6-6; D gene: NA; CDR3 DNA: TGTGCCAGCAGCCCCACTTCATACGAGCAGTACTTC; CDR3 protein: CASSPTSYEQYF
J gene: TRBJ2-3; CDR3 length: 15; clone size: few; V gene: TRBV5-4; D gene: NA; CDR3 DNA: TGTGCCAGCAGCTTGTGGGGGGGGCGCACAGATACGCAGTATTTT; CDR3 protein: CASSLWGGRTDTQYF
J gene: TRBJ2-7; CDR3 length: 13; clone size: few; V gene: TRBV6-1; D gene: NA; CDR3 DNA: TGTGCCAGCAGACTCGGAGGGGCCTACGAGCAGTACTTC; CDR3 protein: CASRLGGAYEQYF
J gene: TRBJ1-2; CDR3 length: 11; clone size: NA; V gene: TRBV20-1; D gene: NA; CDR3 DNA: TGCAGTGCTCCCTCAGGACAGGGCTACACCTTC; CDR3 protein: CSAPSGQGYTF
J gene: TRBJ2-2; CDR3 length: 15; clone size: NA; V gene: TRBV30; D gene: TRBD2; CDR3 DNA: TGTGTCCAATCTCGGGGGGGCGTAGGTTCCGGGGAGCTGTTTTTT; CDR3 protein: CVQSRGGVGSGELFF
J gene: TRBJ1-6; CDR3 length: 18; clone size: NA; V gene: TRBV11-3; D gene: TRBD1; CDR3 DNA: TGTGCCAGCAGCTTCCAGGGACAGTCACTGGAGGGTAGTTCACCCCTCCACTTT; CDR3 protein: CASSFQGQSLEGSSPLHF
J gene: TRBJ2-7; CDR3 length: 15; clone size: once; V gene: TRBV4-2; D gene: NA; CDR3 DNA: TGTGCCAGCAGCCAAGATCTCCAGTTCTCCTACGAGCAGTACTTC; CDR3 protein: CASSQDLQFSYEQYF
J gene: TRBJ1-2; CDR3 length: 14; clone size: NA; V gene: TRBV5-1; D gene: TRBD1; CDR3 DNA: TGCGCCAGCAGCTTCTCCGGGACAGACTATGGCTACACCTTC; CDR3 protein: CASSFSGTDYGYTF
J gene: TRBJ1-1; CDR3 length: 15; clone size: NA; V gene: TRBV21-1; D gene: NA; CDR3 DNA: TGTGCCAGCAGCAAAGGGGGGCCCCGGAACACTGAAGCTTTCTTT; CDR3 protein: CASSKGGPRNTEAFF
J gene: TRBJ2-7; CDR3 length: 15; clone size: NA; V gene: TRBV7-8; D gene: NA; CDR3 DNA: TGTGCCAGCAGCTTAGATGGGGGGAGGACCTACGAGCAGTACTTC; CDR3 protein: CASSLDGGRTYEQYF
J gene: TRBJ1-1; CDR3 length: 14; clone size: few; V gene: TRBV6-1; D gene: NA; CDR3 DNA: TGTGCCAGCAGTGCACAGGGTCTGGTCACTGAAGCTTTCTTT; CDR3 protein: CASSAQGLVTEAFF
J gene: TRBJ2-1; CDR3 length: 15; clone size: NA; V gene: TRBV11-2; D gene: NA; CDR3 DNA: TGTGCCAGCAGCTTAGAGGGGTCCGGGATCAATGAGCAGTTCTTC; CDR3 protein: CASSLEGSGINEQFF
J gene: TRBJ2-3; CDR3 length: 16; clone size: NA; V gene: TRBV11-2; D gene: TRBD2; CDR3 DNA: TGTGCCAGCAGCTGGGGACTAGCGGGGGGAACAGATACGCAGTATTTT; CDR3 protein: CASSWGLAGGTDTQYF
J gene: TRBJ1-5; CDR3 length: 14; clone size: few; V gene: TRBV9; D gene: NA; CDR3 DNA: TGTGCCAGCACCCCGGGACTTAACAATCAGCCCCAGCATTTT; CDR3 protein: CASTPGLNNQPQHF
J gene: TRBJ2-3; CDR3 length: 13; clone size: medium-sized; V gene: TRBV7-2; D gene: NA; CDR3 DNA: TGTGCCAGCAGCTTAAGCGCAACAGATACGCAGTATTTT; CDR3 protein: CASSLSATDTQYF
J gene: TRBJ1-5; CDR3 length: 17; clone size: NA; V gene: TRBV19; D gene: NA; CDR3 DNA: TGTGCCAGTAGTATGGACAGCTTAATCAGGAGCAATCAGCCCCAGCATTTT; CDR3 protein: CASSMDSLIRSNQPQHF
J gene: TRBJ2-1; CDR3 length: 13; clone size: NA; V gene: TRBV6-4; D gene: TRBD2; CDR3 DNA: TGTGCCACCCGACTAGCGGGGGTGGGCGAGCAGTTCTTC; CDR3 protein: CATRLAGVGEQFF
J gene: TRBJ2-1; CDR3 length: 16; clone size: NA; V gene: TRBV7-6; D gene: NA; CDR3 DNA: TGTGCCAGCAGCCCCCGGACAGCCGGGTTGTTAAATAGGCAGTTCTTC; CDR3 protein: CASSPRTAGLLNRQFF
J gene: TRBJ2-1; CDR3 length: 15; clone size: NA; V gene: TRBV28; D gene: TRBD2; CDR3 DNA: TGTGCCAGCAGTTTACCTAGCGGGGGGTACAATGAGCAGTTCTTC; CDR3 protein: CASSLPSGGYNEQFF
J gene: TRBJ2-7; CDR3 length: 15; clone size: medium-sized; V gene: TRBV4-2; D gene: NA; CDR3 DNA: TGTGCCAGCAGCCAAGAATCTGGCAGGGCATCTGAGCAGTACTTC; CDR3 protein: CASSQESGRASEQYF
J gene: TRBJ1-1; CDR3 length: 13; clone size: NA; V gene: TRBV7-9; D gene: NA; CDR3 DNA: TGTGCCAGCAGCCGCGACACGAACACTGAAGCTTTCTTT; CDR3 protein: CASSRDTNTEAFF
J gene: TRBJ2-3; CDR3 length: 17; clone size: few; V gene: TRBV18; D gene: TRBD2; CDR3 DNA: TGTGCCAGCTCACCACCGAGTCGACTAGCGGGGACAGATACGCAGTATTTT; CDR3 protein: CASSPPSRLAGTDTQYF
J gene: TRBJ1-2; CDR3 length: 19; clone size: NA; V gene: TRBV5-1; D gene: NA; CDR3 DNA: TGCGCCAGCAGCTTAGGGGGGGTACTTCTTCAAACTTTAAACTATGGCTACACCTTC; CDR3 protein: CASSLGGVLLQTLNYGYTF
J gene: TRBJ2-7; CDR3 length: 15; clone size: NA; V gene: TRBV19; D gene: TRBD1; CDR3 DNA: TGTGCCAGTAGGCGCCGGGACAGGGACTCCTACGAGCAGTACTTC; CDR3 protein: CASRRRDRDSYEQYF
J gene: TRBJ2-3; CDR3 length: 15; clone size: few; V gene: TRBV19; D gene: TRBD1; CDR3 DNA: TGTGCCAGTAGTTCGATGGGGCAGGGGGAGGATACGCAGTATTTT; CDR3 protein: CASSSMGQGEDTQYF
J gene: TRBJ1-4; CDR3 length: 15; clone size: NA; V gene: TRBV6-5; D gene: NA; CDR3 DNA: TGTGCCAGCAGTTACTCGAGAGGCCACCGGGAAAAACTGTTTTTT; CDR3 protein: CASSYSRGHREKLFF
J gene: TRBJ1-1; CDR3 length: 14; clone size: NA; V gene: TRBV5-1; D gene: NA; CDR3 DNA: TGCGCCAGCAGCTCGGGACTCCTGAACACTGAAGCTTTCTTT; CDR3 protein: CASSSGLLNTEAFF
J gene: TRBJ2-3; CDR3 length: 15; clone size: NA; V gene: TRBV4-3; D gene: NA; CDR3 DNA: TGCGCCAGCAGCCAAGAAGCTTTTAGCACAGATACGCAGTATTTT; CDR3 protein: CASSQEAFSTDTQYF
J gene: TRBJ2-7; CDR3 length: 14; clone size: few; V gene: TRBV18; D gene: NA; CDR3 DNA: TGTGCCAGCTCACCGAGCGCGACAGTGGCGGAGCAGTACTTC; CDR3 protein: CASSPSATVAEQYF
J gene: TRBJ2-1; CDR3 length: 15; clone size: NA; V gene: TRBV2; D gene: TRBD2; CDR3 DNA: TGTGCCAGCAGTGAGGGACTAGCGGGGGTGGATGAGCAGTTCTTC; CDR3 protein: CASSEGLAGVDEQFF
J gene: TRBJ2-1; CDR3 length: 15; clone size: NA; V gene: TRBV5-1; D gene: TRBD1; CDR3 DNA: TGCGCCAGCAGCCTGGGACAGGGCTCGGGCTATGAGCAGTTCTTC; CDR3 protein: CASSLGQGSGYEQFF
J gene: TRBJ2-1; CDR3 length: 14; clone size: NA; V gene: TRBV7-2; D gene: TRBD1; CDR3 DNA: TGTGCCAGCAGCCCCCGGGACAGATACAATGAGCAGTTCTTC; CDR3 protein: CASSPRDRYNEQFF
J gene: TRBJ2-5; CDR3 length: 13; clone size: NA; V gene: TRBV11-2; D gene: NA; CDR3 DNA: TGTGCCAGCAGCTCTCAGGGACAAGAGACCCAGTACTTC; CDR3 protein: CASSSQGQETQYF
J gene: TRBJ2-1; CDR3 length: 15; clone size: NA; V gene: TRBV7-2; D gene: TRBD2; CDR3 DNA: TGTGCCAGCAGCTTAGAACTAGCGGAATACAATGAGCAGTTCTTC; CDR3 protein: CASSLELAEYNEQFF
J gene: TRBJ2-2; CDR3 length: 13; clone size: NA; V gene: TRBV13; D gene: NA; CDR3 DNA: TGTGCCAGCAGCTTAGGACTGGCCGGGGAGCTGTTTTTT; CDR3 protein: CASSLGLAGELFF
J gene: TRBJ2-7; CDR3 length: 16; clone size: NA; V gene: TRBV11-2; D gene: NA; CDR3 DNA: TGTGTCAGCAGCCATTGGGCCAATAGCGAGTCCTACGAGCAGTACTTC; CDR3 protein: CVSSHWANSESYEQYF
J gene: TRBJ2-5; CDR3 length: 14; clone size: NA; V gene: TRBV11-2; D gene: TRBD1; CDR3 DNA: TGTGCCAGCAGCCCGAGGACAGGGATGGAGACCCAGTACTTC; CDR3 protein: CASSPRTGMETQYF